This T cell receptor beta chain was captured by sequencing in a study of cytomegalovirus exposure and HLA in healthy donors. Primers for the PCR totalled 60 Vbeta and 13 Jbeta. Sequenced by immunoSEQ multiplex PCR; TCRdb stores in-frame clones only, minus some. The sample has 80,000 to 95,000 clones; less than 65% are singletons. V gave up 10 bases and J gave up 5 bases, with 11 bases separating them. This CDR3 has 11 residues. CDR1 and CDR2 (germline): MDHEN, SYDVKM. The J gene is TRBJ1-1, the V gene TRBV28; D ambiguous. The origin of this receptor is a woman aged 25 to 39 in good health and CMV-seronegative. Material for sequencing was PBMCs. The CDR3 sequence is CATQRETEAFF. For the CDR3, the DNA is TGTGCCACGCAGCGGGAGACTGAAGCTTTCTTT.